The rows below give T cell receptor beta chains drawn from one sample of a study of cytomegalovirus exposure and HLA in healthy donors. Profiling relied on immunoSEQ multiplex PCR, and the TCRdb table lists in-frame clones only, not all of them. There are under 250,000 clones in the sample; about 82% occur only once, and about 2% lies in the top ten. Material for sequencing was PBMCs. Every receptor here comes from a woman aged 45 to 65 in good health and CMV-seronegative. CDR3s include the opening cysteine and the closing phenylalanine or tryptophan. Fields, in order: V gene, D gene, clone size, J gene, CDR3 protein, CDR3 DNA. The D gene is left open where the match is weak. Some rows mark clone size as missing; the rest say once, few, many or name a class of expanded clone.

v_gene: TRBV2; d_gene: TRBD2; abundance: .; j_gene: TRBJ2-1; CDR3aa: CASSTRLAGGNEQFF; CDR3nt: TGTGCCAGCAGTACCCGACTAGCGGGAGGGAATGAGCAGTTCTTC
v_gene: TRBV11-2; d_gene: .; abundance: .; j_gene: TRBJ2-5; CDR3aa: CASSLGRSETQYF; CDR3nt: TGTGCCAGCAGCTTGGGGCGGTCCGAGACCCAGTACTTC
v_gene: TRBV18; d_gene: TRBD2; abundance: .; j_gene: TRBJ2-3; CDR3aa: CASSPGLAGGPYRFTDTQYF; CDR3nt: TGTGCCAGCTCACCTGGACTAGCGGGAGGGCCGTACCGTTTCACAGATACGCAGTATTTT
v_gene: TRBV14; d_gene: TRBD2; abundance: .; j_gene: TRBJ2-7; CDR3aa: CASSPQTSGSAEQYF; CDR3nt: TGTGCCAGCAGTCCGCAGACTAGCGGGAGTGCCGAGCAGTACTTC
v_gene: TRBV28; d_gene: .; abundance: .; j_gene: TRBJ2-5; CDR3aa: CASRYRSSRGETQYF; CDR3nt: TGTGCCAGCAGATATCGGTCCAGTCGGGGAGAGACCCAGTACTTC
v_gene: TRBV7-6; d_gene: .; abundance: .; j_gene: TRBJ2-5; CDR3aa: CASSPTGSIVRETQYF; CDR3nt: TGTGCCAGCAGCCCGACAGGAAGTATAGTTAGGGAGACCCAGTACTTC
v_gene: TRBV30; d_gene: TRBD2; abundance: few; j_gene: TRBJ2-1; CDR3aa: CAWSVPGGRAYNEQFF; CDR3nt: TGTGCCTGGAGTGTACCGGGCGGGAGGGCCTACAATGAGCAGTTCTTC
v_gene: TRBV21-1; d_gene: .; abundance: .; j_gene: TRBJ2-7; CDR3aa: CASSKKFPVGVNEQYF; CDR3nt: TGTGCCAGCAGCAAAAAGTTCCCCGTAGGGGTAAACGAGCAGTACTTC
v_gene: TRBV20-1; d_gene: .; abundance: .; j_gene: TRBJ1-2; CDR3aa: CSATGNYGYTF; CDR3nt: TGCAGTGCTACGGGTAACTATGGCTACACCTTC
v_gene: TRBV28; d_gene: .; abundance: .; j_gene: TRBJ1-3; CDR3aa: CASSLVLKGGGRSGNTIYF; CDR3nt: TGTGCCAGCAGTTTAGTGCTAAAGGGGGGGGGCCGGTCTGGAAACACCATATATTTT
v_gene: TRBV20-1; d_gene: .; abundance: .; j_gene: TRBJ2-7; CDR3aa: CSARVREQQYF; CDR3nt: TGCAGTGCTAGAGTCCGGGAACAGCAGTACTTC
v_gene: TRBV9; d_gene: TRBD2; abundance: .; j_gene: TRBJ2-7; CDR3aa: CASSAGLAGTYEQYF; CDR3nt: TGTGCCAGCAGCGCAGGACTAGCGGGCACCTACGAGCAGTACTTC
v_gene: TRBV5-6; d_gene: TRBD1; abundance: .; j_gene: TRBJ1-5; CDR3aa: CASTRTGYSNQPQHF; CDR3nt: TGTGCCAGCACCCGGACAGGTTATAGCAATCAGCCCCAGCATTTT
v_gene: TRBV7-2; d_gene: TRBD1; abundance: .; j_gene: TRBJ1-5; CDR3aa: CASSQTGGGQPQHF; CDR3nt: TGTGCCAGCAGCCAAACAGGGGGTGGACAGCCCCAGCATTTT
v_gene: TRBV9; d_gene: TRBD2; abundance: .; j_gene: TRBJ2-3; CDR3aa: CASSAPGLAGADTQYF; CDR3nt: TGTGCCAGCAGCGCCCCGGGACTAGCGGGTGCAGATACGCAGTATTTT
v_gene: TRBV28; d_gene: .; abundance: .; j_gene: TRBJ2-7; CDR3aa: CASSLGGTHEQYF; CDR3nt: TGTGCCAGCAGTTTAGGGGGGACCCACGAGCAGTACTTC
v_gene: TRBV29-1; d_gene: TRBD1; abundance: .; j_gene: TRBJ1-2; CDR3aa: CSVTKGQGAVGYTF; CDR3nt: TGCAGCGTAACTAAGGGACAGGGGGCTGTTGGCTACACCTTC
v_gene: TRBV19; d_gene: .; abundance: few; j_gene: TRBJ1-5; CDR3aa: CASSTRGDTYQPQHF; CDR3nt: TGTGCCAGTAGTACCCGGGGGGACACTTATCAGCCCCAGCATTTT
v_gene: TRBV4-3; d_gene: TRBD1; abundance: .; j_gene: TRBJ1-5; CDR3aa: CASSQDRGLKPQHF; CDR3nt: TGCGCCAGCAGCCAAGATAGGGGGCTGAAGCCCCAGCATTTT
v_gene: TRBV30; d_gene: .; abundance: .; j_gene: TRBJ2-6; CDR3aa: CAWSHVGLHGANVLTF; CDR3nt: TGTGCCTGGAGTCACGTTGGCCTCCATGGGGCCAACGTCCTGACTTTC
v_gene: TRBV5-4; d_gene: TRBD2; abundance: .; j_gene: TRBJ2-7; CDR3aa: CASSPGLAAEQYF; CDR3nt: TGTGCCAGCAGCCCGGGACTAGCGGCCGAGCAGTACTTC
v_gene: TRBV5-1; d_gene: TRBD1; abundance: .; j_gene: TRBJ1-1; CDR3aa: CASSSRTGLGTEAFF; CDR3nt: TGCGCCAGCAGCTCACGGACAGGGTTGGGAACTGAAGCTTTCTTT
v_gene: TRBV19; d_gene: TRBD1; abundance: .; j_gene: TRBJ1-5; CDR3aa: CASLKKPGQGGHSNQPQHF; CDR3nt: TGTGCCAGTCTCAAAAAGCCGGGACAGGGTGGACATAGCAATCAGCCCCAGCATTTT
v_gene: TRBV19; d_gene: TRBD1; abundance: .; j_gene: TRBJ1-1; CDR3aa: CASSTRTGGNTEAFF; CDR3nt: TGTGCCAGTAGTACCAGGACAGGGGGCAACACTGAAGCTTTCTTT
v_gene: TRBV9; d_gene: TRBD2; abundance: once; j_gene: TRBJ2-5; CDR3aa: CASSAGLAGGETQYF; CDR3nt: TGTGCCAGCAGTGCGGGACTAGCGGGAGGGGAGACCCAGTACTTC
v_gene: TRBV28; d_gene: TRBD1; abundance: .; j_gene: TRBJ1-1; CDR3aa: CASSPGQGGTEAFF; CDR3nt: TGTGCCAGCAGTCCGGGACAGGGGGGCACTGAAGCTTTCTTT
v_gene: TRBV28; d_gene: .; abundance: once; j_gene: TRBJ1-3; CDR3aa: CASSQGGSSGNTIYF; CDR3nt: TGTGCCAGCAGCCAGGGAGGGAGCTCTGGAAACACCATATATTTT
v_gene: TRBV5-1; d_gene: TRBD2; abundance: .; j_gene: TRBJ2-1; CDR3aa: CASSTEREAEQFF; CDR3nt: TGCGCCAGCAGCACCGAGCGGGAGGCTGAGCAGTTCTTC
v_gene: TRBV7-9; d_gene: .; abundance: .; j_gene: TRBJ1-1; CDR3aa: CASSSGGSTEAFF; CDR3nt: TGTGCCAGCAGCTCCGGAGGGTCCACTGAAGCTTTCTTT
v_gene: TRBV9; d_gene: .; abundance: .; j_gene: TRBJ2-2; CDR3aa: CASSVGGVGGELFF; CDR3nt: TGTGCCAGCAGCGTAGGGGGGGTCGGCGGGGAGCTGTTTTTT
v_gene: TRBV27; d_gene: TRBD1; abundance: .; j_gene: TRBJ2-7; CDR3aa: CASSRTGTGTYEQYF; CDR3nt: TGTGCCAGCAGCCGGACCGGGACAGGGACCTACGAGCAGTACTTC
v_gene: TRBV27; d_gene: .; abundance: .; j_gene: TRBJ2-3; CDR3aa: CASSFRTSNRRDTQYF; CDR3nt: TGTGCCAGCAGTTTTCGTACGTCGAACCGCCGGGATACGCAGTATTTT
v_gene: TRBV27; d_gene: TRBD1; abundance: once; j_gene: TRBJ1-5; CDR3aa: CASSSTGSNQPQHF; CDR3nt: TGTGCCAGCAGTTCGACAGGGAGCAATCAGCCCCAGCATTTT
v_gene: TRBV23-1; d_gene: TRBD2; abundance: .; j_gene: TRBJ2-1; CDR3aa: CASSQSRRGPGTSSYNEQFF; CDR3nt: TGCGCCAGCAGTCAATCGAGGAGGGGCCCCGGGACTAGCTCCTACAATGAGCAGTTCTTC
v_gene: TRBV4-1; d_gene: .; abundance: few; j_gene: TRBJ1-2; CDR3aa: CASSQGRGTNYGYTF; CDR3nt: TGCGCCAGCAGCCAAGGGAGAGGAACTAACTATGGCTACACCTTC
v_gene: TRBV7-9; d_gene: TRBD2; abundance: once; j_gene: TRBJ2-1; CDR3aa: CASSREGLYNEQFF; CDR3nt: TGTGCCAGCTCCCGGGAGGGCCTTTACAATGAGCAGTTCTTC
v_gene: TRBV14; d_gene: TRBD2; abundance: .; j_gene: TRBJ2-3; CDR3aa: CASRKRETTLSSDTQYF; CDR3nt: TGTGCCAGCAGGAAGCGGGAGACGACCCTGAGTTCGGATACGCAGTATTTT
v_gene: TRBV7-9; d_gene: .; abundance: .; j_gene: TRBJ2-5; CDR3aa: CASSQKGEWKTQYF; CDR3nt: TGTGCCAGCAGCCAAAAGGGGGAATGGAAGACCCAGTACTTC
v_gene: TRBV5-5; d_gene: .; abundance: .; j_gene: TRBJ2-7; CDR3aa: CASSSTRGPHEQYF; CDR3nt: TGTGCCAGCAGCTCTACGCGGGGGCCCCACGAGCAGTACTTC
v_gene: TRBV2; d_gene: TRBD2; abundance: once; j_gene: TRBJ2-5; CDR3aa: CASTGLTYQETQYF; CDR3nt: TGTGCCTCCACGGGACTAACGTACCAAGAGACCCAGTACTTC
v_gene: TRBV27; d_gene: TRBD1; abundance: .; j_gene: TRBJ2-1; CDR3aa: CASNRGNEQFF; CDR3nt: TGTGCCAGCAACAGGGGTAATGAGCAGTTCTTC